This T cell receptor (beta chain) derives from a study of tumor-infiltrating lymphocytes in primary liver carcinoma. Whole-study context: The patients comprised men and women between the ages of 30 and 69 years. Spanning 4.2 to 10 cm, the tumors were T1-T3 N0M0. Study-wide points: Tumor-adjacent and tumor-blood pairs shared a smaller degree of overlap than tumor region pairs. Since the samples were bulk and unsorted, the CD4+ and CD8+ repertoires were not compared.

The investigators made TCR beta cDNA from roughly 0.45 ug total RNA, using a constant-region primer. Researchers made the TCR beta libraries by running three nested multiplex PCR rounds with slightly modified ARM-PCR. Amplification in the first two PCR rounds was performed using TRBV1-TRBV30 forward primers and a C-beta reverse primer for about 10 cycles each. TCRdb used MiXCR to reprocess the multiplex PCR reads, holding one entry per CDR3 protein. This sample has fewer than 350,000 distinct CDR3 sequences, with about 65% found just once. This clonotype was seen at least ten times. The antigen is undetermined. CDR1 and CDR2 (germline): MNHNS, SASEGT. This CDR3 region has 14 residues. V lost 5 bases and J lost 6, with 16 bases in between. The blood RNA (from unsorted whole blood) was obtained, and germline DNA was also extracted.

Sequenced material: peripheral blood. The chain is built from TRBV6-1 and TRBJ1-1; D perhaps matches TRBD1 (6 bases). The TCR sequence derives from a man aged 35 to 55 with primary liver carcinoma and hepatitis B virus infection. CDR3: CASSPRRQASEAFF. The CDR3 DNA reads TGTGCCAGCAGTCCCCGTCGACAGGCCTCTGAAGCTTTCTTT.